Shown below are 18 T cell receptor beta chains from a single sample sequenced in a study of STAT5B mutations in CD4+ large granular lymphocyte leukemia. The repertoire was sequenced with immunoSEQ multiplex PCR; TCRdb's copy has only in-frame clones and lacks some. The sample includes around 33,000 clones, 76% of them seen just once. Sequenced material: CD4+ T cells from blood buffy coats. Receptor source: a human donor in good health.

This chain links TRBV6-1 with TRBJ1-1; D is possibly TRBD1 (6 bases). V lost 0 bases and J 4 bases, leaving 18 bases between the germline ends. Germline V gene sequence: CDR1 MNHNS, CDR2 SASEGT. The CDR3 covers 17 residues. Written as DNA, the CDR3 is TGTGCCAGCAGTGAAGCTAATTTAGGGGGGCTGGGCACTGAAGCTTTCTTT. This sequence encodes CASSEANLGGLGTEAFF.

V and J are TRBV5-4 and TRBJ1-2; 7 bases fit TRBD1. With 2 bases clipped from V and 4 bases from J, the junction kept 5 bases outside the gene matches. CDR3 length: 14 amino acids. In germline, CDR1 is SGHNT, CDR2 YYREEE (reference sequence). CDR3 sequence: CASSLPTGSYGYTF. CDR3 DNA sequence: TGTGCCAGCAGCTTACCGACAGGGTCCTATGGCTACACCTTC.

The gene calls are TRBV30 and TRBJ2-2; D unresolved. The CDR3 spans 13 residues. V dropped 0 bases and J dropped 5 bases, with 7 bases sitting between them. Germline CDR1 and CDR2: GTSNPN and SVGIG (reference sequence). This chain's CDR3 is CAWSVHTTGELFF. CDR3 DNA sequence: TGTGCCTGGAGTGTGCATACAACCGGGGAGCTGTTTTTT.

CDR3 amino acids: CASSKGAGPSYEQYF. CDR3 DNA: TGTGCCAGCAGCAAGGGGGCGGGACCCTCCTACGAGCAGTACTTC. The gene calls are TRBV11-3 and TRBJ2-7; D may be TRBD1 (7 bases). The CDR3 consists of 15 residues. Germline V gene lookup returns CDR1 SGHNT and CDR2 YENEEA. V lost 5 bases and J lost 0, with 14 bases in between.

The table lists this clone with a count of one. The chain couples TRBV7-2 to TRBJ1-3, with unresolved D. Germline-derived CDR1 and CDR2 are SGHTA and FQGNSA. Trimming removed 1 base from V and 0 bases from J, with 7 bases in between. This CDR3 comprises 15 residues. This CDR3 is CASSLGTSSGNTIYF. In nucleotides, the CDR3 is TGTGCCAGCAGCTTAGGAACGTCCTCTGGAAACACCATATATTTT.

CDR3 nucleotides: TGTGCCAGCAGCTTAAACGGCCTCTATGGCTACACCTTC. Translation: CASSLNGLYGYTF. V usage is TRBV7-3 and J usage is TRBJ1-2; no definite D call. V lost 1 base, J lost 4 bases, and 7 bases lay in between. Looked up from germline, CDR1 is SGHTA and CDR2 is FQGTGA. This CDR3 is 13 amino acids long.

This chain links TRBV5-6 with TRBJ1-2; 7 bases align to TRBD1. The CDR3 sequence is 16 residues long. The germline V gene encodes CDR1 SGHDT and CDR2 YYEEEE. V lost 4 bases and J lost 2; bases outside the gene matches: 11. The DNA for the CDR3 is TGTGCCAGCAGCCCGTCCGGGACAGCTAAGAACTATGGCTACACCTTC. This codes for CASSPSGTAKNYGYTF. The complete variable domain, with remaining parts taken from reference TRBV5-6 and TRBJ1-2, reads DAGVTQSPTHLIKTRGQQVTLRCSPKSGHDTVSWYQQALGQGPQFIFQYYEEEERQRGNFPDRFSGHQFPNYSSELNVNALLLGDSALYLCASSPSGTAKNYGYTFGSGTRLTVV.

The chain combines TRBV19 with TRBJ1-2; a weak D match, TRBD1 (5 bases). Between the trimmed V and J ends, which lost 4 bases and 8 bases, there was a span of 11 bases. Per the germline V gene, CDR1 is LNHDA and CDR2 is SQIVND (reference sequence). The CDR3 is 12 amino acids. CDR3 DNA sequence: TGTGCCAGTAGTAAGGGGAGGAGCGGCTACACCTTC. Translating it yields CASSKGRSGYTF. Full variable domain (remainder filled in from reference TRBV19 and TRBJ1-2): DGGITQSPKYLFRKEGQNVTLSCEQNLNHDAMYWYRQDPGQGLRLIYYSQIVNDFQKGDIAEGYSVSREKKESFPLTVTSAQKNPTAFYLCASSKGRSGYTFGSGTRLTVV.

V gene TRBV4-2 combines with J gene TRBJ1-4; perhaps TRBD1 as D (6 bases). The length of the CDR3 is 14 residues. Germline V gene data show CDR1 as LGHNA and CDR2 as YNFKEQ. Trimming cost V 0 bases and J 10 bases, with 12 bases left between them. CDR3 residues: CASSQDGKGGKLFF. CDR3 sequence (DNA): TGTGCCAGCAGCCAAGATGGGAAGGGGGGAAAACTGTTTTTT.

This clone was seen just once. The gene calls are TRBV29-1 and TRBJ2-7; D is perhaps TRBD1 or TRBD2 (5 bases each). Germline V gene sequence: CDR1 SQVTM, CDR2 ANQGSEA. The CDR3 sequence is 14 residues long. V lost 7 bases to trimming and J lost 6 bases, with 22 bases between them. The CDR3 is CSAIQGTLNGEQYF. The CDR3 nucleotides are TGCAGCGCTATTCAAGGGACCTTAAACGGCGAGCAGTACTTC.

This clone was found a few times. The gene calls are TRBV15 and TRBJ1-1; D uncertain. Trimming removed 5 bases from V and 5 bases from J, with 15 bases in between. Germline-derived CDR1 and CDR2 are LNHNV and YYDKDF (reference sequence). This CDR3 has 14 residues. The CDR3 coding sequence is TGTGCCACCAGCTCCCCGGTAGGGAAGACTGAAGCTTTCTTT. Protein product: CATSSPVGKTEAFF.

The CDR3 reads CASSTDRVSSYEQYF. The CDR3 bases are TGTGCCAGCAGCACGGACAGGGTTAGCTCCTACGAGCAGTACTTC. The V gene is TRBV6-6, the J gene TRBJ2-7; 8 nucleotides match TRBD1. CDR1 MNHNY and CDR2 SVGAGI come from the germline V gene (reference sequence). With 6 bases clipped from V and 0 bases from J, the junction kept 7 bases outside the gene matches. The CDR3 consists of 15 residues.

The V gene is TRBV4-2, the J gene TRBJ2-1; TRBD2 aligns across 16 bases. Unmatched junction bases numbered 9, after V lost 4 bases and J lost 9 bases. There are 17 residues in the CDR3. Germline V gene lookup returns CDR1 LGHNA and CDR2 YNFKEQ. Here the CDR3 reads CASSPSEGLAGGSEQFF. As DNA, the CDR3 is TGTGCCAGCAGCCCTTCGGAGGGACTAGCGGGAGGGTCTGAGCAGTTCTTC.

V usage is TRBV30 and J usage is TRBJ1-3, with unresolved D. With 0 bases removed from V and 4 bases from J, the gap between germline ends came to 16 bases. The CDR3 has 16 amino acids. The V gene's germline CDR1 is GTSNPN and CDR2 SVGIG (reference sequence). The CDR3 region is CAWSVEKGARGNTIYF. In DNA, the CDR3 is TGTGCCTGGAGTGTTGAGAAGGGAGCTCGGGGAAACACCATATATTTT.

This CDR3 reads CASSLTRGVWSYEQYF. The CDR3 DNA reads as TGTGCCAGCAGTCTTACGAGGGGGGTTTGGTCTTACGAGCAGTACTTC. The chain has TRBV27 and TRBJ2-7; D could derive from TRBD1 or TRBD2 (6 bases each). Trimming shortened V by 5 bases and J by 4 bases, and 21 bases separated the two germline ends. Germline lookup yields CDR1 MNHEY and CDR2 SMNVEV (reference sequence). There are 16 residues in the CDR3.

This clone was seen a single time. The chain joins TRBV6-5 to TRBJ1-4; maybe TRBD1 (6 bases). Trimming cost V 8 bases and J 5 bases, with 18 bases left between them. Looked up from germline, CDR1 is MNHEY and CDR2 is SVGAGI. This CDR3 has 15 residues. The CDR3 nucleotides are TGTGCCAGCCGGAGTAACAGGGTCGAGAATGAAAAACTGTTTTTT. Its protein is CASRSNRVENEKLFF.

The rearrangement uses TRBV18 and TRBJ2-7; D remains ambiguous. This CDR3 has 11 residues. Germline CDR1 is KGHSH and CDR2 is LQKENI. Trimming removed 6 bases at V and 1 base at J, with 4 bases between. CDR3 in amino acids: CASSRSYEQYF. The CDR3, as DNA: TGTGCCAGCTCCCGTTCCTACGAGCAGTACTTC.

The gene calls are TRBV7-2 and TRBJ2-7; no reliable D call. The germline V gene encodes CDR1 SGHTA and CDR2 FQGNSA. Trimming took off 5 bases at V and 3 bases at J, with 14 bases between the two ends. The CDR3 is made up of 14 amino acids. The CDR3 DNA reads TGTGCCAGCAGCCCCTCGGGTTTTAACTACGAGCAGTACTTC. It yields the protein CASSPSGFNYEQYF. Full variable domain (rest looked up from reference TRBV7-2 and TRBJ2-7): GAGVSQSPSNKVTEKGKDVELRCDPISGHTALYWYRQSLGQGLEFLIYFQGNSAPDKSGLPSDRFSAERTGGSVSTLTIQRTQQEDSAVYLCASSPSGFNYEQYFGPGTRLTVT.